The present TCR beta chain was sequenced within a study of identical twins. Via MiXCR, TCRdb re-called the 5' RACE reads, giving one row per CDR3 protein. This table has about 240,000 distinct CDR3 sequences, 7.5% appearing once. At least ten counts were recorded for this clonotype. The V segment lost 8 bases and the J segment 5 bases; nucleotides outside the gene matches: 5. CDR3 length equals 14 residues. A further study also used this sample, focusing on yellow fever vaccine responses in identical twins.

The gene calls are TRBV12-3 or TRBV12-4 and TRBJ2-7; 14 bases agree with TRBD2. This clonotype originated in a young woman in good health. The sample consisted of CD8+ T cells sorted from blood. CDR3 nucleotides: TGTGCCAGCGGGACTAGCGGGAGTATGAACGAGCAGTACTTC. As protein: CASGTSGSMNEQYF.